This TCR beta chain emerged from a study of CD8 T cells in ankylosing spondylitis. Study-wide results and limits: A TCR beta motif of roughly eight highly homologous variants appeared characteristic of ankylosing spondylitis blood.

MiXCR, applied by TCRdb to the 5' RACE reads, yields one record per CDR3 protein. The data show some 290,000 distinct CDR3 sequences, about 20% seen once. CDR3 size: 17 residues. Per germline, CDR1 LGHDT and CDR2 YNNKEL (reference sequence). With V trimmed by 4 bases and J by 3 bases, 7 bases remained unmatched. About this clonotype itself: The antigen remains unidentified.

The genes are TRBV3-1 and TRBJ2-1, with TRBD2 identical over 12 bases. Sequencing was performed on blood, either unsorted or a sorted T cell fraction (not recorded which). The origin of this receptor is a male donor with ankylosing spondylitis or in good health (not recorded which). The CDR3 reads CASSRDRGLAGYNEQFF. The DNA of the CDR3 is TGTGCCAGCAGCCGAGACAGGGGACTAGCGGGCTACAATGAGCAGTTCTTC.